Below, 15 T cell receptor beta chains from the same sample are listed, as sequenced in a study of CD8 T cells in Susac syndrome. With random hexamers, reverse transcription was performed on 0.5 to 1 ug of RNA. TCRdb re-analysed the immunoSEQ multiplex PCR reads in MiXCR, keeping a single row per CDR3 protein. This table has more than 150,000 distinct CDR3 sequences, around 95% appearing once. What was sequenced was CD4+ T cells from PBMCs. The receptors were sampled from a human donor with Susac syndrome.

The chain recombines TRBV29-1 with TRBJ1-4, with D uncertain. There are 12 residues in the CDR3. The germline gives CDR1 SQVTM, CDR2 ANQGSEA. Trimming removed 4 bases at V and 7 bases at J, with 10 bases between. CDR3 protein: CSVVVRGEKLFF. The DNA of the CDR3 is TGCAGCGTTGTTGTAAGAGGTGAAAAACTGTTTTTT.

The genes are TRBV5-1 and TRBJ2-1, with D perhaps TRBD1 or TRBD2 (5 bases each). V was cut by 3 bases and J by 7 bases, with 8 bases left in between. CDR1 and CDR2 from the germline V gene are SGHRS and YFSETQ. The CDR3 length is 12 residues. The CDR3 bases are TGCGCCAGCAGCTCTTGGGGGAATGAGCAGTTCTTC. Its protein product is CASSSWGNEQFF.

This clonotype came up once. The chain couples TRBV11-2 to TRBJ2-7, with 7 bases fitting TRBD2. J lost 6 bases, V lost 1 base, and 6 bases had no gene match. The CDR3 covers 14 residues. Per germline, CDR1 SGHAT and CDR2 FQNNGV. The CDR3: CASSLVLREGEQYF. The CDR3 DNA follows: TGTGCCAGCAGCTTAGTGCTCAGGGAGGGCGAGCAGTACTTC.

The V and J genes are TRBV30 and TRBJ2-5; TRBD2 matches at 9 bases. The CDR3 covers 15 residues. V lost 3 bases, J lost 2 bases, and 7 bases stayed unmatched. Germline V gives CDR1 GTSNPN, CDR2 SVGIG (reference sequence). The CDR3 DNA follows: TGTGCCTGGAGACTAGCGGGCCTGAAGCAAGAGACCCAGTACTTC. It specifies CAWRLAGLKQETQYF.

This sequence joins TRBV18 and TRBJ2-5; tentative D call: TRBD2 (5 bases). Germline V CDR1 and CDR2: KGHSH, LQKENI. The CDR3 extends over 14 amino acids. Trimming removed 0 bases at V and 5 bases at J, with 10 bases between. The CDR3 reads CASSPPGLAETQYF. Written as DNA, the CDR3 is TGTGCCAGCTCACCACCGGGCCTAGCCGAGACCCAGTACTTC.

CDR3 nucleotides: TGCAGTGCCAAGGGTCAGGGTGGGGATCAGCCCCAGCATTTT. This sequence encodes CSAKGQGGDQPQHF. The chain combines TRBV20-1 with TRBJ1-5; D may be TRBD1 (5 bases). CDR3 length: 14 amino acids. Germline CDR1 is DFQATT and CDR2 is SNEGSKA (reference sequence). The germline V and J ends were trimmed by 6 bases and 5 bases, with 17 bases remaining between them.

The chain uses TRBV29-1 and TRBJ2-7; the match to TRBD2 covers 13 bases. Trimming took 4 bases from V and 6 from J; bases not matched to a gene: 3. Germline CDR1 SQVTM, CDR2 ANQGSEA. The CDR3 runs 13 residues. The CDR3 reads CSVGTSGGLEQYF. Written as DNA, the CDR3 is TGCAGCGTTGGGACTAGCGGGGGTCTCGAGCAGTACTTC.

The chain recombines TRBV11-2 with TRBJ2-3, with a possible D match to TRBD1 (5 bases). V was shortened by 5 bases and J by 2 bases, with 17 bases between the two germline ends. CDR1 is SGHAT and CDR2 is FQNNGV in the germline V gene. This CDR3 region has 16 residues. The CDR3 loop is CASSPHPPGSTDTQYF. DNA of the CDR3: TGTGCCAGCAGCCCTCATCCGCCAGGGTCCACAGATACGCAGTATTTT.

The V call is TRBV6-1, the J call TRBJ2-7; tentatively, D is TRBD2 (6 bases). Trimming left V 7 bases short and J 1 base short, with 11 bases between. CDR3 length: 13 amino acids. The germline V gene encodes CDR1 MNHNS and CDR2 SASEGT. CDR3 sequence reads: CASIGTPSYEQYF. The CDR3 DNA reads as TGTGCCAGCATAGGGACTCCATCCTACGAGCAGTACTTC.

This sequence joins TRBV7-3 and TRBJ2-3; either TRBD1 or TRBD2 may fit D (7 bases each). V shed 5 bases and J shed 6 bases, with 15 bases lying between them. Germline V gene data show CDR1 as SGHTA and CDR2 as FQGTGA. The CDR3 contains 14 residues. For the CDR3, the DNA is TGTGCCAGCAGCACGACAGGGAGGGGTGATACGCAGTATTTT. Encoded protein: CASSTTGRGDTQYF.

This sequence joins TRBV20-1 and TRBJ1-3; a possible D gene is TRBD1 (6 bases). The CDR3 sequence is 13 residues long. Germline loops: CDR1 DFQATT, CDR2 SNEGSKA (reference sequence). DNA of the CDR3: TGCGGAGTCGCCCCCGGGACAGGAAACACCATATATTTT. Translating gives CGVAPGTGNTIYF.

As DNA, the CDR3 is TGTGCCAGCAGTTTAGCCGGGGGAAACTATGGCTACACCTTC. Its protein product is CASSLAGGNYGYTF. This chain uses TRBV12-3 or TRBV12-4 with TRBJ1-2, with D possibly being TRBD1 (5 bases). The V end lost 0 bases, the J end lost 2 bases, and 7 bases lay between the germline ends. CDR3 length: 14 amino acids.

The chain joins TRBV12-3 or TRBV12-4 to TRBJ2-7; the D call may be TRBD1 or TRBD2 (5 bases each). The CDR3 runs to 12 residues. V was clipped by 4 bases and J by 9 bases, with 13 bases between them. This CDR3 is CASSSGTLGQYF. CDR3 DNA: TGTGCCAGCAGTTCCGGGACCCTGGGGCAGTACTTC.

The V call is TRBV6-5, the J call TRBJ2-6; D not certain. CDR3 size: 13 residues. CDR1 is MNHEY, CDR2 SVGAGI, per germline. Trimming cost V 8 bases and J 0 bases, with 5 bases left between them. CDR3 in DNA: TGTGCCAGCGCGAGCTCTGGGGCCAACGTCCTGACTTTC. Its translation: CASASSGANVLTF.

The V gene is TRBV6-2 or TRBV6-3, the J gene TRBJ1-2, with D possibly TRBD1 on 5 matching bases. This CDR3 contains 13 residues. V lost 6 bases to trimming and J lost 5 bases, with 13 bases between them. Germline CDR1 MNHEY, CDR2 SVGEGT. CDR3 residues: CASSHLDRYGYTF. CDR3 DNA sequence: TGTGCCAGCAGCCACCTTGACAGATATGGCTACACCTTC.